The 15 T cell receptor beta chains below all came from one sample that was sequenced in a study of blood T cell repertoires in COVID-19. This table comes from immunoSEQ multiplex PCR, and its TCRdb copy is limited to in-frame clones, with some not included. The data hold a few hundred thousand clones, with about 85% observed a single time. Sample: PBMCs or T cells enriched from blood (not recorded which). The receptors were gathered from a woman aged 25 to 39 who had recovered from COVID-19.

This clone was seen once. The chain joins TRBV7-9 to TRBJ1-1; D gene ambiguous. The CDR3 runs 16 residues. Trimming left V 5 bases short and J 6 bases short, with 22 bases between. The V gene's germline CDR1 is SEHNR and CDR2 FQNEAQ (reference sequence). The CDR3 DNA reads as TGTGCCAGCAGCCTCCGTCCGGGGAAAATGGATCCTGAAGCTTTCTTT. Translating it yields CASSLRPGKMDPEAFF. Looking up the rest from reference TRBV7-9 and TRBJ1-1 gives the full variable domain: DTGVSQNPRHKITKRGQNVTFRCDPISEHNRLYWYRQTLGQGPEFLTYFQNEAQLEKSRLLSDRFSAERPKGSFSTLEIQRTEQGDSAMYLCASSLRPGKMDPEAFFGQGTRLTVV.

The table lists this clone with a count of one. The chain recombines TRBV7-9 with TRBJ1-2; no firm D call. The V end lost 1 base, the J end lost 5 bases, and 11 bases lay between the germline ends. The CDR3 runs to 14 residues. The V gene's germline CDR1 is SEHNR and CDR2 FQNEAQ (reference sequence). The CDR3 region has the DNA TGTGCCAGCAGCTTAGATCGATCCGGTTATGGCTACACCTTC. It translates to CASSLDRSGYGYTF. Full variable domain (rest looked up from reference TRBV7-9 and TRBJ1-2): DTGVSQNPRHKITKRGQNVTFRCDPISEHNRLYWYRQTLGQGPEFLTYFQNEAQLEKSRLLSDRFSAERPKGSFSTLEIQRTEQGDSAMYLCASSLDRSGYGYTFGSGTRLTVV.

The chain joins TRBV2 to TRBJ2-7, with 9 nucleotides matching TRBD1. The CDR3 sequence is 16 residues long. CDR1 and CDR2 from the germline V gene are SNHLY and FYNNEI. V was clipped by 5 bases and J by 4 bases; unmatched bases: 12. DNA for the CDR3: TGTGCCAGCAGTTCGACAGGGGGGCGCTCCCTTTACGAGCAGTACTTC. Protein sequence: CASSSTGGRSLYEQYF.

This clone was observed a single time. The rearrangement links TRBV29-1 to TRBJ1-1, with D uncertain. Deletions cut 4 bases from V and 0 bases from J, with 9 bases between. The germline gives CDR1 SQVTM, CDR2 ANQGSEA. This CDR3 comprises 13 residues. The CDR3 here is CSVVHQMNTEAFF. CDR3 nucleotides: TGCAGCGTTGTTCACCAGATGAACACTGAAGCTTTCTTT.

This CDR3 is CAWSVGVSWGQGVGYGYTF. CDR3 nucleotides: TGTGCCTGGAGTGTAGGCGTGAGTTGGGGACAGGGGGTGGGGTATGGCTACACCTTC. V and J are TRBV30 and TRBJ1-2; 11 nucleotides match TRBD1. J gave up 5 bases and V 0 bases, and 17 bases lay outside the gene matches. Germline assignment: CDR1 GTSNPN and CDR2 SVGIG (reference sequence). CDR3 length: 19 amino acids. Drawing the rest from reference TRBV30 and TRBJ1-2, the complete variable domain is SQTIHQWPATLVQPVGSPLSLECTVEGTSNPNLYWYRQAAGRGLQLLFYSVGIGQISSEVPQNLSASRPQDRQFILSSKKLLLSDSGFYLCAWSVGVSWGQGVGYGYTFGSGTRLTVV.

The chain has TRBV19 and TRBJ2-1; D uncertain. This CDR3 contains 12 residues. Deletions cut 3 bases from V and 5 bases from J, with 5 bases between. Germline V CDR1 and CDR2: LNHDA, SQIVND (reference sequence). The CDR3 is CASSISDNEQFF. The CDR3 DNA sequence: TGTGCCAGTAGTATTTCCGACAATGAGCAGTTCTTC. The full variable domain, rest sourced from reference TRBV19 and TRBJ2-1, is DGGITQSPKYLFRKEGQNVTLSCEQNLNHDAMYWYRQDPGQGLRLIYYSQIVNDFQKGDIAEGYSVSREKKESFPLTVTSAQKNPTAFYLCASSISDNEQFFGPGTRLTVL.

This clone was seen once. This chain uses TRBV7-3 with TRBJ2-3, with D perhaps TRBD2 (6 bases). CDR3 size: 17 residues. Germline V CDR1 and CDR2: SGHTA, FQGTGA. Trimming shortened V by 5 bases and J by 1 base, and 19 bases separated the two germline ends. CDR3 nucleotide sequence: TGTGCCAGCAGCCCGACTAGGAAAAACTTAGGCACAGATACGCAGTATTTT. It yields the protein CASSPTRKNLGTDTQYF.

This chain uses TRBV6-2 or TRBV6-3 with TRBJ1-6; 8 bases match TRBD1. Germline V gives CDR1 MNHEY, CDR2 SVGEGT. The CDR3 covers 15 residues. Trimming at V came to 0 bases and at J to 10 bases, leaving 5 bases not matched to a gene. In DNA form, the CDR3 reads TGTGCCAGCAGTTACTCAGGACAGGGTTACTCACCCCTCCACTTT. Translated: CASSYSGQGYSPLHF.

This clone qualifies as medium-sized. The chain recombines TRBV7-3 with TRBJ2-1; 10 bases match TRBD1. V lost 5 bases, J lost 6 bases, and 7 bases stayed unmatched. The germline V gene encodes CDR1 SGHTA and CDR2 FQGTGA. CDR3 size: 15 residues. CDR3: CASSLDRGLSNEQFF. The CDR3 region has the DNA TGTGCCAGCAGCCTGGACAGGGGGTTATCCAATGAGCAGTTCTTC.

J is TRBJ1-1 and V is TRBV19; TRBD1 agrees at 8 bases. The CDR3 consists of 13 residues. Germline V gene sequence: CDR1 LNHDA, CDR2 SQIVND (reference sequence). V gave up 7 bases and J gave up 3 bases; unmatched junction bases: 4. CDR3 in amino acids: CASKRTGYTEAFF. CDR3 coding DNA: TGTGCCAGTAAACGGACAGGGTACACTGAAGCTTTCTTT.

DNA of the CDR3: TGTGCCAGCAGCGCGACAGGGGGCCTCAACTATGGCTACACCTTC. Translation gives CASSATGGLNYGYTF. The chain carries TRBV9 and TRBJ1-2; TRBD1 matches at 10 bases. V shed 3 bases and J 2 bases; nucleotides not matched to a gene: 4. The CDR3 is 15 residues long. CDR1 and CDR2 from the germline V gene are SGDLS and YYNGEE.

The chain carries TRBV5-1 and TRBJ1-5; D remains unclear. V lost 0 bases and J 7 bases, leaving 8 bases between the germline ends. Germline assignment: CDR1 SGHRS and CDR2 YFSETQ. The CDR3 totals 13 residues. Here the CDR3 DNA reads TGCGCCAGCAGCTTGGACCGAGAGCAGCCCCAGCATTTT. The encoded protein is CASSLDREQPQHF.

The gene calls are TRBV15 and TRBJ1-5; D gene ambiguous. CDR1 and CDR2 from the germline V gene are LNHNV and YYDKDF (reference sequence). V was clipped by 3 bases and J by 2 bases, with 17 bases between them. The CDR3 spans 17 residues. In DNA form, the CDR3 reads TGTGCCACCAGCAGTGGGCGTGGGAGGACCGGCAATCAGCCCCAGCATTTT. Translating it yields CATSSGRGRTGNQPQHF.

Note on this clone: This specimen includes other DNA sequences encoding the same CDR3. The gene calls are TRBV9 and TRBJ2-7; the match to TRBD1 covers 7 bases. CDR1 and CDR2 (germline): SGDLS, YYNGEE. V trimming: 0 bases; J trimming: 2 bases; junction bases outside the gene matches: 2. The CDR3 loop spans 14 amino acids. CDR3 amino acids: CASSVGTGPYEQYF. In nucleotides, the CDR3 is TGTGCCAGCAGCGTAGGGACAGGACCCTACGAGCAGTACTTC.

The chain combines TRBV20-1 with TRBJ1-2; D is undetermined. The CDR3 has 8 residues. Germline CDR1 and CDR2: DFQATT and SNEGSKA (reference sequence). V lost 5 bases, J lost 8 bases, and 3 bases lay in between. The CDR3 DNA is TGCAGTGCTCCAGGCTACACCTTC. It encodes CSAPGYTF.